This T cell receptor beta chain was retrieved from a study of cytomegalovirus exposure and HLA in healthy donors. General study results and limits: Later analysis identified a missense DCLRE1C variant that was linked to TCR beta V- and J-gene trimming. Sequencing likely caused a cluster of highly shared sequence variants.

The primer mix had 60 Vbeta and 13 Jbeta primers. Here immunoSEQ multiplex PCR was the method, and the copy in TCRdb shows in-frame clones only, minus some. The sample lists under 200,000 clones, around 75% seen once, with 1.5% to 2% in the top ten. The germline V gene encodes CDR1 SNHLY and CDR2 FYNNEI. Trimming stripped 6 bases from V and 2 bases from J, with 14 bases between. The CDR3 is made up of 15 amino acids. As regards this clone: Its antigen remains unidentified.

The source of this sequence is a woman in her twenties or thirties in good health and CMV-seronegative. Sequenced input: PBMCs. The chain uses TRBV2 and TRBJ2-1; D perhaps matches TRBD2 (6 bases). The CDR3 nucleotides read TGTGCCAGCAGCCAGGGACTGGCTCCCTACAATGAGCAGTTCTTC. It codes for CASSQGLAPYNEQFF.